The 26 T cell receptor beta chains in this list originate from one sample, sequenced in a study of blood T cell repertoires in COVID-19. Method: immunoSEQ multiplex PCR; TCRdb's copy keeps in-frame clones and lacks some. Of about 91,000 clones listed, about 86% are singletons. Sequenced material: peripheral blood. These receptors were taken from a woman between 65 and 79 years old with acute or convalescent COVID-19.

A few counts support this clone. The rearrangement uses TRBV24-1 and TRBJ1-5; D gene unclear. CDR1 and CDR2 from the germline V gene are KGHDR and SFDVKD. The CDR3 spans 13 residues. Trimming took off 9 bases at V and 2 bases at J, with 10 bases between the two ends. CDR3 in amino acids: CATSWGGNQPQHF. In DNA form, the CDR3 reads TGTGCCACCTCATGGGGAGGCAATCAGCCCCAGCATTTT.

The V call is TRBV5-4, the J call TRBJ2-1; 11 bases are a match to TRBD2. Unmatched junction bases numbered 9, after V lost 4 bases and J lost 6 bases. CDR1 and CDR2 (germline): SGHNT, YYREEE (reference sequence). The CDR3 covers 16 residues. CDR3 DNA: TGTGCCAGCAGCCTCGGGTCGCTAGCGGGAGGCAATGAGCAGTTCTTC. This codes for CASSLGSLAGGNEQFF.

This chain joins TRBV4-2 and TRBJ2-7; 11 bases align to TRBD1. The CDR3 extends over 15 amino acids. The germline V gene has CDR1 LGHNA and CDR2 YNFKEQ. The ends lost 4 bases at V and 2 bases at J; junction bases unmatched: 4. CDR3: CASSPRGQGAYEQYF. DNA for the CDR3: TGTGCCAGCAGCCCCCGGGGACAGGGGGCCTACGAGCAGTACTTC.

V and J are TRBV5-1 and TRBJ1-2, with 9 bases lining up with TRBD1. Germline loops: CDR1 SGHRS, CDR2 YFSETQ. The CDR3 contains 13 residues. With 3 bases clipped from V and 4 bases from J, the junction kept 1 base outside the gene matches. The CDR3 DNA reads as TGCGCCAGCAGCTGGACAGGGGCCTATGGCTACACCTTC. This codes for CASSWTGAYGYTF.

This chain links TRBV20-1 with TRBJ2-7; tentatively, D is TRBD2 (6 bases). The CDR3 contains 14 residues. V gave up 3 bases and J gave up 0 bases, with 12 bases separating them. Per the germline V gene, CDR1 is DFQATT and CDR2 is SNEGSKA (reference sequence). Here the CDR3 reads CSASTEGLSYEQYF. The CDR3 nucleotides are TGCAGTGCTAGTACGGAGGGCCTCTCCTACGAGCAGTACTTC.

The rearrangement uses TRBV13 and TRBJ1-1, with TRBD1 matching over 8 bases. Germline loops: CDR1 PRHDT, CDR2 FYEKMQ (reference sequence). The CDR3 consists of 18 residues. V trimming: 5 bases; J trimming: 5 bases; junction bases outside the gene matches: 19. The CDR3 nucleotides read TGTGCCAGCAGCCCCCCCTACAGCCAGACAGGGGTTAATACTGAAGCTTTCTTT. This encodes CASSPPYSQTGVNTEAFF.

The CDR3 spells CASSERETSEKLFF. CDR3 nucleotide sequence: TGTGCCAGCAGTGAAAGGGAGACATCTGAAAAACTGTTTTTT. This chain links TRBV2 with TRBJ1-4; no firm D call. CDR3 length: 14 amino acids. Germline CDR1 is SNHLY and CDR2 is FYNNEI. Trimming removed 2 bases at V and 7 bases at J, with 11 bases between.

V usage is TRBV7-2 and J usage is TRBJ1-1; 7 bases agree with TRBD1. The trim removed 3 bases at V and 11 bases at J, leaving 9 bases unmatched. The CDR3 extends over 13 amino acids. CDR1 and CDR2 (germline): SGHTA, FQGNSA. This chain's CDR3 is CASSFDRAGWAFF. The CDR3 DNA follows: TGTGCCAGCAGCTTCGACAGGGCAGGTTGGGCTTTCTTT.

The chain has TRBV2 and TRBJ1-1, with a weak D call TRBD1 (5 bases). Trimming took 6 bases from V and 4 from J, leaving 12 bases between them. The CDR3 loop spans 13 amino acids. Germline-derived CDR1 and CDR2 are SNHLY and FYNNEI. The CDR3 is CASRTTGITEAFF. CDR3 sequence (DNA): TGTGCCAGCAGGACCACAGGAATCACTGAAGCTTTCTTT.

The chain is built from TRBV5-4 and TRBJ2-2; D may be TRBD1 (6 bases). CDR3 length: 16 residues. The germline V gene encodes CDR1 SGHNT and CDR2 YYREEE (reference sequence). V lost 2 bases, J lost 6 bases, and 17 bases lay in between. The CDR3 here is CASSFGGQGLAGELFF. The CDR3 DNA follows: TGTGCCAGCAGCTTCGGCGGCCAGGGGCTCGCCGGGGAGCTGTTTTTT.

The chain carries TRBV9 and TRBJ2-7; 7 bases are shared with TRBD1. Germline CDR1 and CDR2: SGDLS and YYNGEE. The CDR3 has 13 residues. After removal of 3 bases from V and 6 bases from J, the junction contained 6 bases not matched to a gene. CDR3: CASSGDRVSEQYF. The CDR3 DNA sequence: TGTGCCAGCAGCGGTGACAGGGTAAGCGAGCAGTACTTC.

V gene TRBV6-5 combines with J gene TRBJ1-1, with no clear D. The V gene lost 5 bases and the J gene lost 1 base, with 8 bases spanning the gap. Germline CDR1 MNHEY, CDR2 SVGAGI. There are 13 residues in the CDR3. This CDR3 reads CASSPRENTEAFF. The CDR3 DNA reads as TGTGCCAGCAGTCCTAGAGAGAACACTGAAGCTTTCTTT.

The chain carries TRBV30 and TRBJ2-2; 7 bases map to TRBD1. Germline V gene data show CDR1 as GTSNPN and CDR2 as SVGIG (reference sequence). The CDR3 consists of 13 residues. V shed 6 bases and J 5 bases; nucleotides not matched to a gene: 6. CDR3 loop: CACKNRGTGELFF. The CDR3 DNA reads TGTGCCTGCAAAAACAGGGGAACCGGGGAGCTGTTTTTT.

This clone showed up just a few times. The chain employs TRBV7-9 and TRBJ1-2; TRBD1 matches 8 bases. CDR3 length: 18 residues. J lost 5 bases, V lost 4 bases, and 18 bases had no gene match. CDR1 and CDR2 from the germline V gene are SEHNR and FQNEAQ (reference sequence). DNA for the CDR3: TGTGCCAGCAGCTCTCAGGGGGCGCCTCTTGGGAACCCTTATGGCTACACCTTC. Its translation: CASSSQGAPLGNPYGYTF.

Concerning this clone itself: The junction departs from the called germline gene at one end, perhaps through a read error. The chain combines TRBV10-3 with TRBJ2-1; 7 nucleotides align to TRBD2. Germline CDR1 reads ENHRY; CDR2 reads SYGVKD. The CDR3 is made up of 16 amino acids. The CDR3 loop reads CAISEVIAGPYYEQFF. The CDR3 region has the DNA TGTGCCATCAGTGAGGTTATAGCGGGTCCCTACTATGAGCAGTTCTTC.

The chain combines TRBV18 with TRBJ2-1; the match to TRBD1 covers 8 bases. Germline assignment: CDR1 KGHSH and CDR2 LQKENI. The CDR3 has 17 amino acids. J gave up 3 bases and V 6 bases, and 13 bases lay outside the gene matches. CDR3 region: CASSERGTGVGYNEQFF. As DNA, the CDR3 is TGTGCCAGCTCCGAGCGAGGGACAGGCGTCGGCTACAATGAGCAGTTCTTC.

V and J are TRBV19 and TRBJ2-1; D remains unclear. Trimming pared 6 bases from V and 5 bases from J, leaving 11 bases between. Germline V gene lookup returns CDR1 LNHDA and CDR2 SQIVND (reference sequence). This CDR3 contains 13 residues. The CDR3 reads CASSSYRNNEQFF. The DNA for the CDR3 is TGTGCCAGTAGCTCTTACAGAAACAATGAGCAGTTCTTC.

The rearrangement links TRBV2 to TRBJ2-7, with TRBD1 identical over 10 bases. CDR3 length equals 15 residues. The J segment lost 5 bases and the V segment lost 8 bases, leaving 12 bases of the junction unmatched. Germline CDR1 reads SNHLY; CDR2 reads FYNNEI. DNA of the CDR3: TGTGCCAGCGCACCTCCGGGACAGGGGATCAACGAGCAGTACTTC. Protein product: CASAPPGQGINEQYF.

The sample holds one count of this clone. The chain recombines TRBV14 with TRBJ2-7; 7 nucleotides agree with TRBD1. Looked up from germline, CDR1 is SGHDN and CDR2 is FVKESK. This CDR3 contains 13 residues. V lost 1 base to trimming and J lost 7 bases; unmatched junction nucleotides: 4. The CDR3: CASSQGQGTEQYF. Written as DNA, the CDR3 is TGTGCCAGCAGCCAAGGACAGGGTACTGAGCAGTACTTC.

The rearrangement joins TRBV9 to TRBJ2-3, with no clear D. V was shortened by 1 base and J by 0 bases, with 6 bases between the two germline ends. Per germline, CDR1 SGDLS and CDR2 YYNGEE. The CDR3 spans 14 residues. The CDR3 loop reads CASSVQISTDTQYF. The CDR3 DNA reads TGTGCCAGCAGCGTACAGATTAGCACAGATACGCAGTATTTT.

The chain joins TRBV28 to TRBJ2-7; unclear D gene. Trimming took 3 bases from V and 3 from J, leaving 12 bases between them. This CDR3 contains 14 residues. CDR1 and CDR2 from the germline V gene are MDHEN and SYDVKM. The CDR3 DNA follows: TGTGCCAGCAGTTTTGGCAGAATTAACTACGAGCAGTACTTC. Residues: CASSFGRINYEQYF.

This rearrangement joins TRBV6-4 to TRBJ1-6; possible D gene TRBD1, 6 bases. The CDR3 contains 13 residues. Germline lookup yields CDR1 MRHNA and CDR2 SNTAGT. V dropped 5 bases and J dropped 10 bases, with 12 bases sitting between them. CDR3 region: CASSRTETSPLHF. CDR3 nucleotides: TGTGCCAGCAGTAGGACAGAAACCTCACCCCTCCACTTT.

This CDR3 is CASSGVAGTGELFF. In DNA, the CDR3 is TGCGCCAGCAGCGGTGTCGCGGGCACCGGGGAGCTGTTTTTT. The gene calls are TRBV5-1 and TRBJ2-2, with D perhaps TRBD2 (5 bases). The CDR3 length is 14 residues. In germline, CDR1 is SGHRS, CDR2 YFSETQ. The V end lost 4 bases, the J end lost 4 bases, and 11 bases lay between the germline ends. Using reference TRBV5-1 and TRBJ2-2 for the parts outside the CDR3, the full variable domain is KAGVTQTPRYLIKTRGQQVTLSCSPISGHRSVSWYQQTPGQGLQFLFEYFSETQRNKGNFPGRFSGRQFSNSRSEMNVSTLELGDSALYLCASSGVAGTGELFFGEGSRLTVL.

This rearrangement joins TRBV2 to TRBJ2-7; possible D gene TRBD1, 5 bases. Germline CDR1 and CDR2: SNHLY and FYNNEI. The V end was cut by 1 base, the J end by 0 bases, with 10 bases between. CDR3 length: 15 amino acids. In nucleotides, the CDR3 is TGTGCCAGCAGTGAAGTGACAGACCTCTCCTACGAGCAGTACTTC. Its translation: CASSEVTDLSYEQYF.

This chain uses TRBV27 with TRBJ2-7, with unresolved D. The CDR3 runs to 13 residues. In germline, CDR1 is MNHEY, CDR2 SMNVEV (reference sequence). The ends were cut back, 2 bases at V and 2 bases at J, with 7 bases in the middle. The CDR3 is CASSLQVAYEQYF. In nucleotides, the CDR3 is TGTGCCAGCAGTTTACAGGTGGCCTACGAGCAGTACTTC.

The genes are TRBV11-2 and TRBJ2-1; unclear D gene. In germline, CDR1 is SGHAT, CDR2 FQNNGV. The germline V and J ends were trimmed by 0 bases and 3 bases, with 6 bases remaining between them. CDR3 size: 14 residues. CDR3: CASSLEGFYNEQFF. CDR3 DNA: TGTGCCAGCAGCTTAGAGGGCTTCTACAATGAGCAGTTCTTC.